This T cell receptor beta chain is drawn from a study of blood T cell repertoires in COVID-19. Study as a whole: T cells, B-cell-depleted T cells, or PBMCs supplied cDNA or gDNA.

Trimming took 5 bases from V and 3 from J; bases not matched to a gene: 6. The CDR3 contains 15 residues. CDR1 and CDR2 (germline): SQVTM, ANQGSEA. Sequencing used immunoSEQ multiplex PCR; TCRdb keeps in-frame clones, though not all of them. This sample yields 95,000 to 150,000 clones, of which under 90% are seen a single time; approximately 4.9% belongs to the top ten. Sequences were obtained from peripheral blood. The receptor's source is a woman aged 70-85 years with acute or convalescent COVID-19. The V and J genes are TRBV29-1 and TRBJ2-3, with 12 bases lining up with TRBD1. Here the CDR3 reads CSVLGQGAATDTQYF. The CDR3 bases are TGCAGCGTTCTGGGACAGGGGGCAGCAACAGATACGCAGTATTTT.